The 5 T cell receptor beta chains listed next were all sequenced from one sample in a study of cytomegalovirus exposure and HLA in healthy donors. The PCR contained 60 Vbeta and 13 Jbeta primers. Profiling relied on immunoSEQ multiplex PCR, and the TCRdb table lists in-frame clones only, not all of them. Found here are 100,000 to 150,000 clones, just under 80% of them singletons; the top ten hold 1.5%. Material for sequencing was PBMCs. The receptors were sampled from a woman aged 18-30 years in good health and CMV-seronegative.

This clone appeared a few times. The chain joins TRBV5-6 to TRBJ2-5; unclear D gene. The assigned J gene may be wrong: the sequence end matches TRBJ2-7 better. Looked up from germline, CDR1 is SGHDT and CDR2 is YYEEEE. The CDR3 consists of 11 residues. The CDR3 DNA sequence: TGTGCCAGCAGCTCCTCCTACGAGCAGTACTTC. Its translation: CASSSSYEQYF.

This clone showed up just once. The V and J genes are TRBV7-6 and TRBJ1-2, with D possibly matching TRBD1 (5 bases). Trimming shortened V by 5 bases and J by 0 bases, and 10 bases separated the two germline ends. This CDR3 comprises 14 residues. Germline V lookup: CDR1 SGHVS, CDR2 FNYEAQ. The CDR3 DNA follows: TGTGCCAGCAGCCCGGAGACAGCTAACTATGGCTACACCTTC. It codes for CASSPETANYGYTF.

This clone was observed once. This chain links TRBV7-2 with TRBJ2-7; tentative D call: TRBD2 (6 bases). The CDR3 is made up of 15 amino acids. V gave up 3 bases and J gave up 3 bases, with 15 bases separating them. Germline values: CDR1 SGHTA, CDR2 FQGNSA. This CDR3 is CASSFQGGAFYEQYF. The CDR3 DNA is TGTGCCAGCAGCTTTCAGGGCGGGGCTTTCTACGAGCAGTACTTC.

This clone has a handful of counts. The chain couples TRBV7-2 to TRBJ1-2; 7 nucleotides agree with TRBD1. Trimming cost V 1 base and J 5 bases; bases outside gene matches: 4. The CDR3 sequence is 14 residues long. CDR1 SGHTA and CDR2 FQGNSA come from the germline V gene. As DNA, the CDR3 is TGTGCCAGCAGCTTAGAGGGGGCGAATTATGGCTACACCTTC. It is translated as CASSLEGANYGYTF.

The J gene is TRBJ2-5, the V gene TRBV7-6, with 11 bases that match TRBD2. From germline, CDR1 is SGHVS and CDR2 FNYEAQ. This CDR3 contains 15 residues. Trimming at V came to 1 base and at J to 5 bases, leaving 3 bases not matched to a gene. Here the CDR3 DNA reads TGTGCCAGCAGCTTAGGGACTAGCGGGTCTGAGACCCAGTACTTC. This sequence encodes CASSLGTSGSETQYF.